This TCR beta chain was obtained from a study of immune evolution from preneoplasia to lung adenocarcinoma. Libraries were prepared by immunoSEQ multiplex PCR; TCRdb keeps only in-frame clonotypes and omits some of them. The data hold around 10,000 clones, with about 90% observed a single time. In germline, CDR1 is LNHNV, CDR2 YYDKDF (reference sequence). The CDR3 loop spans 15 amino acids. V gave up 0 bases and J gave up 4 bases, with 9 bases separating them. This clonotype was sampled from an older person with invasive lung adenocarcinoma. This chain links TRBV15 with TRBJ1-4; D unclear. What was sequenced was FFPE invasive lung adenocarcinoma tissue. DNA of the CDR3: TGTGCCACCAGCAGAGATAAGGGAAATAATGAAAAACTGTTTTTT. This gives the protein CATSRDKGNNEKLFF.